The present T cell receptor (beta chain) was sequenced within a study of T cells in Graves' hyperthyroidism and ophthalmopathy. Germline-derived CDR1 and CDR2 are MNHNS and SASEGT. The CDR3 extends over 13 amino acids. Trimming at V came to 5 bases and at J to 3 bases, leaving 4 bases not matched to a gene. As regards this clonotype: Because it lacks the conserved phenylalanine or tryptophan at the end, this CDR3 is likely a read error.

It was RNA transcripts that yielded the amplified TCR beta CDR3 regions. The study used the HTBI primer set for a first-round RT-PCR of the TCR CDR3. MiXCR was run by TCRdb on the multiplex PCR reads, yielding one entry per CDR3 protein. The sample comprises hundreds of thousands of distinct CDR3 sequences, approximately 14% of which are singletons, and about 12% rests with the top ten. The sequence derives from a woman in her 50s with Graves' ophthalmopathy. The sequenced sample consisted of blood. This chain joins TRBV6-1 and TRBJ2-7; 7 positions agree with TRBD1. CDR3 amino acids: CASSQDRVYEQYL. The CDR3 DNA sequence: TGTGCCAGCAGTCAAGACAGGGTCTACGAGCAGTACCTC.